Detailed here is one TCR beta chain. The sample is drawn from a study of T cells in Graves' hyperthyroidism and ophthalmopathy. Study in general: Initial diagnosis, before any treatment, was when peripheral blood was collected.

The TCR beta CDR3 regions underwent amplification using RNA transcripts as the source. HTBI primers were used for first-round RT-PCR of the TCR CDR3. In TCRdb, the multiplex PCR reads were re-called with MiXCR into one record per CDR3 protein. The sample carries about 710,000 distinct CDR3 sequences, around 17% recorded once. The sequence came from a man between 18 and 35 years old with Graves' hyperthyroidism. The sequenced sample was blood.

The CDR3 reads CASSMGSTLTYEQYF. Here the CDR3 DNA reads TGTGCCAGTAGTATGGGGAGCACTCTTACCTACGAGCAGTACTTC. The chain uses TRBV19 and TRBJ2-7; D is possibly TRBD2 (5 bases). Germline CDR1 reads LNHDA; CDR2 reads SQIVND (reference sequence). The CDR3 has 15 amino acids. V lost 3 bases and J lost 2, with 14 bases in between.